This is a list of T cell receptor beta chains from one sample in a study of cytomegalovirus exposure and HLA in healthy donors. The table came from immunoSEQ multiplex PCR; TCRdb's copy has only in-frame clones and leaves some out. The sample lists 150,000 to 200,000 clones, about four fifths occurring once. The sample consisted of PBMCs. The receptors shown here come from a woman under 30 in good health and CMV-seropositive. The CDR3 runs from the conserved cysteine through the conserved F or W. D genes are given only for firm matches.

>TRBV6-1|-|TRBJ2-5
TGTGCCAGCAGTGAATTGGCTGCCCAGTACTTC
CASSELAAQYF
>TRBV6-5|TRBD1|TRBJ2-7
TGTGCCAGCAGTCTTAGACAGGGGACCTACGAGCAGTACTTC
CASSLRQGTYEQYF
>TRBV5-6|TRBD1|TRBJ1-2
TGTGCCAGCAGCTTGGTTGGTTGGGGGACAGGGGGCTCCTATGGCTACACCTTC
CASSLVGWGTGGSYGYTF
>TRBV4-1|TRBD1|TRBJ2-5
TGCGCCAGCAGCCCCCTTAAAAGAGAAACAGGGGGCTGGGGTGAGACCCAGTACTTC
CASSPLKRETGGWGETQYF
>TRBV19|TRBD1|TRBJ2-3
TGTGCCAGTAGTGTGGGGACAGGGGGCGCCCCTAAGAACACAGATACGCAGTATTTT
CASSVGTGGAPKNTDTQYF
>TRBV6-1|-|TRBJ1-5
TGTGCCAGCAGTGTTGAGGCCCGGCAGTTTGAGCCCCAGCATTTT
CASSVEARQFEPQHF
>TRBV28|-|TRBJ2-5
TGTGCCAGCAGTTCCCAAACCGGGTTGCGGCCGAAAGAGACCCAGTACTTC
CASSSQTGLRPKETQYF
>TRBV6-5|-|TRBJ2-3
TGTGCCAGCAGCCCCTCAGGTTGGCGCACAGATACGCAGTATTTT
CASSPSGWRTDTQYF
>TRBV6-4|-|TRBJ1-2
TGTGCCAGCAGTGACTCTGCGGCTGCGAGAGGCTACACCTTC
CASSDSAAARGYTF
>TRBV11-1|TRBD1|TRBJ2-3
TGTGCCAGCAGCACAAGGGACAGGGCTAACACAGATACGCAGTATTTT
CASSTRDRANTDTQYF
>TRBV9|TRBD1|TRBJ2-2
TGTGCCAGCAGCGGGGGCCCCGGGACAGTAACCGGGGAGCTGTTTTTT
CASSGGPGTVTGELFF
>TRBV11-1|-|TRBJ1-1
TGTGCCAGCAGCTTAGCCGGGTCGGGAACTGAAGCTTTCTTT
CASSLAGSGTEAFF
>TRBV5-4|TRBD2|TRBJ2-1
TGTGCCAGCAGCTTAAGGCTAGCGGGGCACAATGAGCAGTTCTTC
CASSLRLAGHNEQFF
>TRBV11-2|-|TRBJ2-7
TGTGCCAGCAGCTTATCTACCTACGAGCAGTACTTC
CASSLSTYEQYF
>TRBV5-1|TRBD1|TRBJ2-1
TGCGCCAGCAGACAGGGGGTGGACAATGAGCAGTTCTTC
CASRQGVDNEQFF
>TRBV28|-|TRBJ1-1
TGTGCCAGCAGTTTGGGGGGGCCTGAAGCTTTCTTT
CASSLGGPEAFF